Each of the 18 T cell receptor beta chains below was sequenced from the same sample in a study of blood T cell repertoires in COVID-19. Data came from immunoSEQ multiplex PCR; TCRdb stores just in-frame clones and leaves some out. The table lists about 200,000 clones, 82% of them singletons. Specimen: peripheral blood. Receptors originate from a human donor with acute or convalescent COVID-19. The donor label of this sample is uncertain.

Of note for this clone: Distinct nucleotide sequences in the sample also encode this CDR3. The rearrangement joins TRBV6-5 to TRBJ2-7; 8 bases fit TRBD1. This CDR3 contains 14 residues. Germline V CDR1 and CDR2: MNHEY, SVGAGI. Trimming at V came to 4 bases and at J to 4 bases, leaving 6 bases not matched to a gene. CDR3 amino acids: CASSSDRGTYEQYF. The CDR3 DNA reads as TGTGCCAGCAGTTCCGACAGGGGCACGTACGAGCAGTACTTC.

The chain joins TRBV5-6 to TRBJ1-1; D is uncertain. Trimming left V 0 bases short and J 9 bases short, with 12 bases between. Germline V CDR1 and CDR2: SGHDT, YYEEEE. CDR3 length equals 13 residues. CDR3: CASSLGGTGQAFF. The CDR3 bases are TGTGCCAGCAGCTTGGGAGGAACCGGTCAAGCTTTCTTT.

This chain links TRBV5-1 with TRBJ2-1; 8 bases align to TRBD2. V dropped 8 bases and J dropped 5; count of bases not matched to a gene: 15. The germline V gene has CDR1 SGHRS and CDR2 YFSETQ. This CDR3 contains 16 residues. The CDR3 sequence: CASSPAIAGRDNEQFF. In DNA, the CDR3 is TGCGCCAGTAGCCCCGCTATAGCGGGAAGGGACAATGAGCAGTTCTTC.

The rearrangement links TRBV18 to TRBJ2-2; D is possibly TRBD2 (7 bases). CDR1 is KGHSH, CDR2 LQKENI, per germline. Trimming removed 3 bases from V and 2 bases from J, with 13 bases in between. This CDR3 has 16 amino acids. The CDR3 sequence: CASSPNGGRNTGELFF. The CDR3 DNA sequence: TGTGCCAGCTCACCCAACGGGGGGCGAAACACCGGGGAGCTGTTTTTT.

The CDR3 DNA reads as TGTGCCAGCAGCGCCTTCAGGGGGGCAGGAGAAAAACTGTTTTTT. Amino acids: CASSAFRGAGEKLFF. The gene calls are TRBV9 and TRBJ1-4; 7 bases agree with TRBD1. The CDR3 loop spans 15 amino acids. The junction had 10 bases not matched to a gene; V was cut back by 3 bases and J by 8 bases. Germline CDR1 reads SGDLS; CDR2 reads YYNGEE.

This clone occurred once. The chain recombines TRBV5-1 with TRBJ1-1; TRBD1 might be the D (5 bases). Germline V gene sequence: CDR1 SGHRS, CDR2 YFSETQ. The ends were cut back, 7 bases at V and 1 base at J, with 17 bases in the middle. The CDR3 contains 15 residues. The CDR3 spells CASAPGSGTNTEAFF. The CDR3 nucleotides read TGCGCCAGCGCGCCCGGGAGCGGGACGAACACTGAAGCTTTCTTT.

The J gene is TRBJ1-1, the V gene TRBV11-2, with TRBD1 as a possible D gene (6 bases). In germline, CDR1 is SGHAT, CDR2 FQNNGV. The CDR3 spans 15 residues. V was pared by 2 bases and J by 3 bases, with 13 bases between. Written as DNA, the CDR3 is TGTGCCAGCAGCTTAAATTGGGGGCTGGACACTGAAGCTTTCTTT. This encodes CASSLNWGLDTEAFF.

This clone appeared once. The V gene is TRBV9, the J gene TRBJ2-2; perhaps TRBD2 as D (6 bases). The germline V gene encodes CDR1 SGDLS and CDR2 YYNGEE. The CDR3 sequence is 14 residues long. Deletions cut 6 bases from V and 1 base from J, with 10 bases between. The CDR3 region is CASNQGLNTGELFF. The CDR3 region has the DNA TGTGCCAGCAATCAGGGACTGAACACCGGGGAGCTGTTTTTT.

This clone was observed once. V usage is TRBV9 and J usage is TRBJ1-1; D possibly corresponds to TRBD1 (5 bases). V was pared by 2 bases and J by 5 bases, with 13 bases between. Looked up from germline, CDR1 is SGDLS and CDR2 is YYNGEE. CDR3 length: 14 amino acids. In nucleotides, the CDR3 is TGTGCCAGCAGCGTCCAGGGCAGGGAAACTGAAGCTTTCTTT. Translated: CASSVQGRETEAFF.

The V call is TRBV7-9, the J call TRBJ1-1; the D is unclear. V was cut by 2 bases and J by 1 base, with 11 bases left in between. Germline lookup yields CDR1 SEHNR and CDR2 FQNEAQ (reference sequence). The CDR3 has 15 residues. In DNA form, the CDR3 reads TGTGCCAGCAGCTTATTGGGCCGGGGGAACACTGAAGCTTTCTTT. Translating gives CASSLLGRGNTEAFF.

A single count supports this clone. The chain employs TRBV5-4 and TRBJ2-7, with a tentative D call TRBD1 (6 bases). The germline V and J ends were trimmed by 2 bases and 4 bases, with 10 bases remaining between them. The germline V gene encodes CDR1 SGHNT and CDR2 YYREEE (reference sequence). The CDR3 sequence is 13 residues long. As DNA, the CDR3 is TGTGCCAGCAGCTTTGACAGGCTATACGAGCAGTACTTC. This sequence encodes CASSFDRLYEQYF. Using reference TRBV5-4 and TRBJ2-7 for the parts outside the CDR3, the full variable domain is ETGVTQSPTHLIKTRGQQVTLRCSSQSGHNTVSWYQQALGQGPQFIFQYYREEENGRGNFPPRFSGLQFPNYSSELNVNALELDDSALYLCASSFDRLYEQYFGPGTRLTVT.

The J gene is TRBJ2-1, the V gene TRBV3-1 (or the pseudogene TRBV3-2); 11 positions match TRBD2. V lost 4 bases to trimming and J lost 7 bases; unmatched junction nucleotides: 9. The CDR3 loop spans 16 amino acids. In germline, CDR1 is LGHDT, CDR2 YNNKEL (reference sequence). The CDR3: CASSPTSGSKVNEQFF. The CDR3 bases are TGTGCCAGCAGCCCCACTAGCGGGAGTAAGGTTAATGAGCAGTTCTTC.

The chain couples TRBV7-2 to TRBJ2-1; 9 bases agree with TRBD2. This CDR3 is 16 amino acids long. J gave up 6 bases and V 5 bases, and 11 bases lay outside the gene matches. Germline lookup yields CDR1 SGHTA and CDR2 FQGNSA. CDR3 sequence reads: CASSPGIAGAFNEQFF. DNA for the CDR3: TGTGCCAGCAGCCCCGGGATAGCGGGAGCCTTCAATGAGCAGTTCTTC. The variable domain in full, with the rest retrieved from reference TRBV7-2 and TRBJ2-1, is GAGVSQSPSNKVTEKGKDVELRCDPISGHTALYWYRQSLGQGLEFLIYFQGNSAPDKSGLPSDRFSAERTGGSVSTLTIQRTQQEDSAVYLCASSPGIAGAFNEQFFGPGTRLTVL.

This clone was observed a handful of times. The genes are TRBV19 and TRBJ1-1; D is unresolved. This CDR3 is 14 amino acids long. CDR1 is LNHDA and CDR2 is SQIVND in the germline V gene (reference sequence). With 0 bases removed from V and 5 bases from J, the gap between germline ends came to 10 bases. The CDR3 reads CASSIEGSRTEAFF. In nucleotides, the CDR3 is TGTGCCAGTAGTATAGAGGGCAGCCGTACTGAAGCTTTCTTT.

DNA for the CDR3: TGTGCCAGCAGACGGACTAGCGGGAGGACGAACACCGGGGAGCTGTTTTTT. It encodes CASRRTSGRTNTGELFF. The chain carries TRBV7-8 and TRBJ2-2; 14 positions agree with TRBD2. J was trimmed by 0 bases and V by 6 bases; bases with no gene match: 3. Germline V gene lookup returns CDR1 SGHVS and CDR2 FQNEAQ. There are 17 residues in the CDR3. The full variable domain, completed using reference TRBV7-8 and TRBJ2-2, is GAGVSQSPRYKVAKRGQDVALRCDPISGHVSLFWYQQALGQGPEFLTYFQNEAQLDKSGLPSDRFFAERPEGSVSTLKIQRTQQEDSAVYLCASRRTSGRTNTGELFFGEGSRLTVL.

This chain joins TRBV5-1 and TRBJ1-2; D is possibly TRBD1 (6 bases). V lost 4 bases to trimming and J lost 4 bases, with 14 bases between them. The CDR3 runs 14 residues. The germline V gene encodes CDR1 SGHRS and CDR2 YFSETQ. The CDR3 bases are TGCGCCAGCAGCGAGACAGGCAACTTCTATGGCTACACCTTC. It encodes CASSETGNFYGYTF.

This clone has just one count. The chain carries TRBV19 and TRBJ2-3, with D perhaps TRBD1 (6 bases). CDR1 and CDR2 (germline): LNHDA, SQIVND (reference sequence). This CDR3 region has 16 residues. V lost 6 bases and J 0 bases, leaving 16 bases between the germline ends. This chain's CDR3 is CASSQFRDISTDTQYF. The CDR3 DNA sequence: TGTGCCAGTAGCCAATTCCGGGACATTAGCACAGATACGCAGTATTTT.

The chain employs TRBV27 and TRBJ1-1, with D unresolved. The germline V gene encodes CDR1 MNHEY and CDR2 SMNVEV (reference sequence). This CDR3 region has 14 residues. Trimming took off 0 bases at V and 5 bases at J, with 10 bases between the two ends. The CDR3 nucleotides are TGTGCCAGCAGTTTATCCCCCCGGAGAACTGAAGCTTTCTTT. Its protein is CASSLSPRRTEAFF.